The 15 T cell receptor beta chains below all came from one sample that was sequenced in a study of T cell repertoires in cytomegalovirus infection. Each CDR3 protein gets one entry after TCRdb re-called the reads with MiXCR. The sample lists around 210,000 distinct CDR3 sequences; around 6.4% were seen once. Sequenced: PBMCs. The receptors derive from a human donor in good health (CMV status not recorded). Some clones in this sample may be carry-over from other donors' samples.

This clonotype showed up many times. The chain combines TRBV7-2 with TRBJ1-2, with D uncertain. Germline V CDR1 and CDR2: SGHTA, FQGNSA. Between the trimmed V and J ends, which lost 4 bases and 2 bases, there was a span of 11 bases. CDR3 length: 14 amino acids. The CDR3 sequence: CASSSHPANYGYTF. In DNA form, the CDR3 reads TGTGCCAGCAGCTCACATCCAGCAAACTATGGCTACACCTTC.

In this sample, this clonotype turned up many times. CDR3 amino acids: CASSSDVSSTDTQYF. CDR3 bases: TGCGCCAGCAGCTCGGACGTTTCTAGCACAGATACGCAGTATTTT. The chain joins TRBV5-1 to TRBJ2-3; D is ambiguous. Germline CDR1 reads SGHRS; CDR2 reads YFSETQ. Deletions cut 3 bases from V and 0 bases from J, with 11 bases between. The CDR3 is 15 residues long.

This clonotype was counted ten times or more. This chain links TRBV7-2 with TRBJ2-2; D might be TRBD1 or TRBD2, each matching 5 bases. Germline CDR1 and CDR2: SGHTA and FQGNSA. The CDR3 spans 14 residues. V was shortened by 0 bases and J by 6 bases, with 8 bases between the two germline ends. The CDR3 here is CASSLARGAGELFF. CDR3 nucleotides: TGTGCCAGCAGCTTAGCGAGGGGCGCCGGGGAGCTGTTTTTT.

The chain employs TRBV29-1 and TRBJ2-4; the D gene is possibly TRBD1 (6 bases). There are 14 residues in the CDR3. V dropped 3 bases and J dropped 2 bases, with 11 bases sitting between them. Per germline, CDR1 SQVTM and CDR2 ANQGSEA. CDR3 loop: CSVDSGVTKNIQYF. As DNA, the CDR3 is TGCAGCGTTGATTCAGGGGTTACCAAAAACATTCAGTACTTC.

This clonotype was seen repeatedly, ten times or more. The chain recombines TRBV7-2 with TRBJ1-2; no reliable D call. Germline values: CDR1 SGHTA, CDR2 FQGNSA. This CDR3 is 15 amino acids long. The V end was cut by 7 bases, the J end by 5 bases, with 20 bases between. The CDR3 region is CASTAPARVGYGYTF. CDR3 sequence (DNA): TGTGCCAGCACCGCGCCTGCGAGGGTAGGGTATGGCTACACCTTC.

This clonotype occurred many times. This CDR3 reads CASSPHDGYTGELFF. The CDR3 coding sequence is TGTGCCAGCAGTCCCCACGATGGCTACACCGGGGAGCTGTTTTTT. The chain employs TRBV28 and TRBJ2-2; D is uncertain. This CDR3 is built from 15 residues. Germline V lookup: CDR1 MDHEN, CDR2 SYDVKM. The V and J ends lost 5 bases and 3 bases respectively, with 13 bases between them.

V gene TRBV20-1 combines with J gene TRBJ2-2; TRBD1 or TRBD2 may be the D gene (6 bases each). Trimming left V 2 bases short and J 2 bases short, with 9 bases between. This CDR3 contains 14 residues. Looked up from germline, CDR1 is DFQATT and CDR2 is SNEGSKA (reference sequence). CDR3 in amino acids: CSARKGGNTGELFF. The CDR3 region has the DNA TGCAGTGCTAGAAAGGGGGGTAACACCGGGGAGCTGTTTTTT.

This clonotype occurred many times. The chain uses TRBV5-6 and TRBJ2-3; no clear D gene. Germline CDR1 reads SGHDT; CDR2 reads YYEEEE. The CDR3 covers 10 residues. V was trimmed by 4 bases and J by 7 bases, leaving 4 bases between them. CDR3 nucleotides: TGTGCCAGCAGCGGGAATACGCAGTATTTT. Amino acids: CASSGNTQYF. Complete variable domain (other parts from reference TRBV5-6 and TRBJ2-3): DAGVTQSPTHLIKTRGQQVTLRCSPKSGHDTVSWYQQALGQGPQFIFQYYEEEERQRGNFPDRFSGHQFPNYSSELNVNALLLGDSALYLCASSGNTQYFGPGTRLTVL.

This clonotype was found a few times. This chain joins TRBV2 and TRBJ1-2; D might be TRBD1 (5 bases). V lost 1 base to trimming and J lost 1 base, with 10 bases between them. The CDR3 length is 15 residues. The germline V gene has CDR1 SNHLY and CDR2 FYNNEI. The CDR3 DNA follows: TGTGCCAGCAGTGAAGTTAAGGGGTTTAACTATGGCTACACCTTC. Encoded protein: CASSEVKGFNYGYTF.

This clonotype was found many times. The chain has TRBV20-1 and TRBJ1-1; possible D gene TRBD1, 5 bases. Deletions cut 3 bases from V and 0 bases from J, with 11 bases between. The CDR3 length is 14 residues. Germline V CDR1 and CDR2: DFQATT, SNEGSKA (reference sequence). This chain's CDR3 is CSASLRVLNTEAFF. CDR3 nucleotides: TGCAGTGCTAGCCTCAGGGTTTTGAACACTGAAGCTTTCTTT.

This clonotype was observed a few times. V gene TRBV15 combines with J gene TRBJ2-1; D gene unclear. Germline V lookup: CDR1 LNHNV, CDR2 YYDKDF (reference sequence). This CDR3 is built from 13 residues. Trimming shortened V by 3 bases and J by 3 bases, and 6 bases separated the two germline ends. In nucleotides, the CDR3 is TGTGCCACCAGCAGGACAATCTACAATGAGCAGTTCTTC. Translating gives CATSRTIYNEQFF. Based on the CDR3 plus reference TRBV15 and TRBJ2-1, the full variable domain is DAMVIQNPRYQVTQFGKPVTLSCSQTLNHNVMYWYQQKSSQAPKLLFHYYDKDFNNEADTPDNFQSRRPNTSFCFLDIRSPGLGDTAMYLCATSRTIYNEQFFGPGTRLTVL.

The rearrangement joins TRBV20-1 to TRBJ1-6; D is perhaps TRBD1 (5 bases). The CDR3 loop spans 15 amino acids. Trimming left V 4 bases short and J 5 bases short, with 15 bases between. The germline gives CDR1 DFQATT, CDR2 SNEGSKA (reference sequence). CDR3 protein: CSANPGRFNNSPLHF. The CDR3 nucleotides read TGCAGTGCTAACCCAGGGAGATTTAATAATTCACCCCTCCACTTT.

This clonotype showed up many times. The chain links TRBV7-2 to TRBJ1-4; D gene ambiguous. Germline V gives CDR1 SGHTA, CDR2 FQGNSA. V dropped 3 bases and J dropped 6 bases, with 8 bases sitting between them. The CDR3 extends over 13 amino acids. The CDR3 sequence is CASSFTPDEKLFF. In nucleotides, the CDR3 is TGTGCCAGCAGCTTTACCCCCGATGAAAAACTGTTTTTT.

Many counts were recorded for this clonotype. The chain has TRBV7-9 and TRBJ1-6, with D maybe TRBD1 (6 bases). The V end was cut by 7 bases, the J end by 9 bases, with 10 bases between. The CDR3 is 12 residues long. Germline CDR1 SEHNR, CDR2 FQNEAQ (reference sequence). CDR3 sequence: CASKEGGSPLHF. In DNA form, the CDR3 reads TGTGCCAGCAAGGAGGGGGGTTCACCCCTCCACTTT.

This clonotype came up many times. The V gene is TRBV7-2, the J gene TRBJ1-2; D not resolved. V shed 4 bases and J shed 3 bases, with 12 bases lying between them. CDR1 and CDR2 from the germline V gene are SGHTA and FQGNSA. The CDR3 spans 14 residues. The CDR3 bases are TGTGCCAGCAGCTATAACGGCGGAGACTATGGCTACACCTTC. Translated: CASSYNGGDYGYTF. Drawing the rest from reference TRBV7-2 and TRBJ1-2, the complete variable domain is GAGVSQSPSNKVTEKGKDVELRCDPISGHTALYWYRQSLGQGLEFLIYFQGNSAPDKSGLPSDRFSAERTGGSVSTLTIQRTQQEDSAVYLCASSYNGGDYGYTFGSGTRLTVV.